A single sample gave rise to the 21 T cell receptor beta chains below, sequenced in a study of control samples from healthy donors and cancer patients. Clones were sequenced by immunoSEQ multiplex PCR, and TCRdb holds only the in-frame ones, with some missing. The profile shows roughly 150,000 clones, roughly nine tenths of them singletons. Sequenced input: blood. The origin of the receptors is a man under 40 in good health.

The rearrangement links TRBV12-5 to TRBJ2-2, with 8 bases matching TRBD1. CDR3 length: 18 amino acids. Germline CDR1 reads LGHNT; CDR2 reads FRNRAP. Trimming removed 5 bases from V and 6 bases from J; junction bases left unmatched: 17. CDR3 nucleotide sequence: TGTGCTAGTGGTCCTACTTCCCCAGGGGGCGTCCGTCCCGGGGAGCTGTTTTTT. Translation gives CASGPTSPGGVRPGELFF.

The chain carries TRBV5-1 and TRBJ2-5, with 9 bases fitting TRBD2. V lost 0 bases, J lost 2 bases, and 8 bases stayed unmatched. Per germline, CDR1 SGHRS and CDR2 YFSETQ. CDR3 length equals 17 residues. The CDR3: CASSLASRSGGQETQYF. The CDR3 DNA follows: TGCGCCAGCAGCTTGGCGTCCCGCAGCGGGGGGCAAGAGACCCAGTACTTC.

This clone has just a few counts. The J gene is TRBJ2-5, the V gene TRBV15; TRBD2 agrees at 7 bases. Germline CDR1 is LNHNV and CDR2 is YYDKDF (reference sequence). The CDR3 has 14 residues. V lost 1 base and J lost 5; bases outside the gene matches: 4. CDR3 bases: TGTGCCACCAGCAGAGGGGAGGGATTGGAGACCCAGTACTTC. Its protein product is CATSRGEGLETQYF.

The rearrangement joins TRBV5-5 to TRBJ1-2, with D possibly being TRBD1 (5 bases). Trimming left V 0 bases short and J 6 bases short, with 12 bases between. The germline V gene encodes CDR1 SGHKS and CDR2 YYEKEE (reference sequence). This CDR3 contains 14 residues. The CDR3 DNA follows: TGTGCCAGCAGCTTGGTTCAGGGTAGGGATGGCTACACCTTC. Translating gives CASSLVQGRDGYTF. Supplemented by reference TRBV5-5 and TRBJ1-2, the full variable domain reads DAGVTQSPTHLIKTRGQQVTLRCSPISGHKSVSWYQQVLGQGPQFIFQYYEKEERGRGNFPDRFSARQFPNYSSELNVNALLLGDSALYLCASSLVQGRDGYTFGSGTRLTVV.

The rearrangement joins TRBV3-1 (or the pseudogene TRBV3-2) to TRBJ1-1; D might be TRBD1 (5 bases). CDR1 LGHDT and CDR2 YNNKEL come from the germline V gene (reference sequence). Deletions cut 3 bases from V and 7 bases from J, with 12 bases between. This CDR3 is built from 13 residues. CDR3 sequence reads: CASSHVGAFEAFF. The CDR3 DNA follows: TGTGCCAGCAGCCACGTCGGGGCCTTTGAAGCTTTCTTT.

In its sample, this clone was seen once. The rearrangement uses TRBV30 and TRBJ1-1; no definite D call. From germline, CDR1 is GTSNPN and CDR2 SVGIG (reference sequence). The CDR3 covers 12 residues. The germline V and J ends were trimmed by 0 bases and 1 base, with 3 bases remaining between them. The CDR3 sequence: CAWSVWNTEAFF. The CDR3 nucleotides read TGTGCCTGGAGTGTTTGGAACACTGAAGCTTTCTTT.

This chain links TRBV18 with TRBJ2-7; D possibly corresponds to TRBD1 (6 bases). The V and J ends lost 2 bases and 1 base respectively, with 9 bases between them. The germline CDR1 and CDR2 sequences are KGHSH and LQKENI. The CDR3 sequence is 14 residues long. CDR3 protein: CASSPDTGSYEQYF. As DNA, the CDR3 is TGTGCCAGCTCACCAGACACAGGGTCCTACGAGCAGTACTTC. The variable domain in full, with the rest retrieved from reference TRBV18 and TRBJ2-7, is NAGVMQNPRHLVRRRGQEARLRCSPMKGHSHVYWYRQLPEEGLKFMVYLQKENIIDESGMPKERFSAEFPKEGPSILRIQQVVRGDSAAYFCASSPDTGSYEQYFGPGTRLTVT.

This chain joins TRBV6-4 and TRBJ1-2; D is ambiguous. The V and J ends lost 0 bases and 10 bases respectively, with 6 bases between them. This CDR3 is 11 amino acids long. Germline CDR1 reads MRHNA; CDR2 reads SNTAGT. CDR3 region: CASSDSGFYTF. The CDR3 coding sequence is TGTGCCAGCAGTGACTCAGGGTTCTACACCTTC.

CDR3: CASSEVTGSYEQYF. The DNA for the CDR3 is TGTGCCAGCAGTGAAGTTACAGGATCCTACGAGCAGTACTTC. The chain carries TRBV6-1 and TRBJ2-7; maybe TRBD1 (5 bases). The CDR3 totals 14 residues. V was clipped by 1 base and J by 1 base, with 8 bases between them. CDR1 MNHNS and CDR2 SASEGT come from the germline V gene.

V usage is TRBV27 and J usage is TRBJ1-6, with 7 bases that match TRBD1. The junction had 11 bases not matched to a gene; V was cut back by 2 bases and J by 10 bases. CDR1 and CDR2 (germline): MNHEY, SMNVEV (reference sequence). This CDR3 is 16 amino acids long. The CDR3 spells CASSLGTARGRSPLHF. CDR3 in DNA: TGTGCCAGCAGTTTAGGAACTGCCAGGGGGAGATCACCCCTCCACTTT.

This chain joins TRBV11-2 and TRBJ2-5, with TRBD2 identical over 8 bases. The CDR3 is made up of 15 amino acids. CDR1 SGHAT and CDR2 FQNNGV come from the germline V gene. The V and J ends lost 10 bases and 3 bases, in that order; junction bases with no gene match: 13. The CDR3 region has the DNA TGTGCCACGAAAGGGCACGGGAGGGCCGAAGAGACCCAGTACTTC. It encodes CATKGHGRAEETQYF.

This rearrangement joins TRBV11-3 to TRBJ2-7; 9 nucleotides line up with TRBD1. The V gene's germline CDR1 is SGHNT and CDR2 YENEEA. The CDR3 runs to 15 residues. After removal of 4 bases from V and 2 bases from J, the junction contained 6 bases not matched to a gene. The CDR3 loop is CASSSDRGSTYEQYF. In DNA, the CDR3 is TGTGCCAGCAGCTCGGACAGGGGCTCAACCTACGAGCAGTACTTC.

This clone has only one observation. The chain combines TRBV10-3 with TRBJ1-5, with D maybe TRBD1 (6 bases). Trimming took off 0 bases at V and 7 bases at J, with 19 bases between the two ends. The CDR3 runs 17 residues. CDR1 and CDR2 (germline): ENHRY, SYGVKD. This CDR3 is CAISESGIGRGNQPQHF. The CDR3 bases are TGTGCCATCAGTGAGTCGGGGATTGGGAGGGGGAACCAGCCCCAGCATTTT.

This chain joins TRBV6-1 and TRBJ1-5, with D possibly TRBD1 on 5 matching bases. This CDR3 is built from 11 residues. CDR1 is MNHNS and CDR2 is SASEGT in the germline V gene. V shed 2 bases and J shed 14 bases, with 10 bases lying between them. CDR3 sequence (DNA): TGTGCCAGCAGTGAAAGGGACCCCAAGCATTTT. Its protein is CASSERDPKHF.

The chain joins TRBV5-4 to TRBJ2-5; possibly TRBD1 for D (6 bases). This CDR3 is built from 15 residues. Germline V gene data show CDR1 as SGHNT and CDR2 as YYREEE (reference sequence). The V end lost 0 bases, the J end lost 5 bases, and 14 bases lay between the germline ends. The CDR3 is CASSLDQGMGETQYF. As DNA, the CDR3 is TGTGCCAGCAGCTTGGACCAGGGGATGGGTGAGACCCAGTACTTC.

The chain couples TRBV7-6 to TRBJ1-4, with no clear D. Trimming removed 5 bases from V and 8 bases from J, with 15 bases in between. CDR1 and CDR2 from the germline V gene are SGHVS and FNYEAQ. This CDR3 has 14 amino acids. The CDR3 region is CASSPTIYSEKLFF. The CDR3 DNA follows: TGTGCCAGCAGCCCTACCATTTACAGCGAAAAACTGTTTTTT.

The rearrangement uses TRBV6-4 and TRBJ1-5; maybe TRBD1 (5 bases). V was shortened by 4 bases and J by 7 bases, with 11 bases between the two germline ends. Germline CDR1 MRHNA, CDR2 SNTAGT. This CDR3 spans 13 amino acids. The CDR3 protein is CASSGGVGQPQHF. Here the CDR3 DNA reads TGTGCCAGCAGTGGAGGGGTGGGCCAGCCCCAGCATTTT.

This clone has more than one count but fewer than ten. The chain has TRBV30 and TRBJ2-7, with unresolved D. The V and J ends lost 1 base and 1 base respectively, with 11 bases between them. Germline-derived CDR1 and CDR2 are GTSNPN and SVGIG (reference sequence). The CDR3 totals 14 residues. CDR3 loop: CAWSGLVQSYEQYF. The CDR3, as DNA: TGTGCCTGGAGTGGTTTAGTCCAGTCCTACGAGCAGTACTTC.

By proportion, this clone is medium-sized. As DNA, the CDR3 is TGTGCCAGCAGTGACTCGCGGGGCGCGCTAGCCAAAAACATTCAGTACTTC. Protein product: CASSDSRGALAKNIQYF. The chain is built from TRBV6-4 and TRBJ2-4, with D possibly matching TRBD2 (6 bases). Germline CDR1 and CDR2: MRHNA and SNTAGT. Trimming took off 0 bases at V and 0 bases at J, with 12 bases between the two ends. The CDR3 covers 17 residues.

The chain recombines TRBV11-3 with TRBJ2-7; D unresolved. The V gene's germline CDR1 is SGHNT and CDR2 YENEEA. The CDR3 consists of 11 residues. The V gene lost 6 bases and the J gene lost 0 bases, with 3 bases spanning the gap. CDR3 nucleotide sequence: TGTGCCAGCAGTTCCTCCTACGAGCAGTACTTC. Protein: CASSSSYEQYF.

The J gene is TRBJ2-3, the V gene TRBV5-1; D not certain. The germline V and J ends were trimmed by 4 bases and 0 bases, with 12 bases remaining between them. There are 15 residues in the CDR3. Germline V lookup: CDR1 SGHRS, CDR2 YFSETQ. CDR3 in DNA: TGCGCCAGCAGCCTACTGATAGCTAGCACAGATACGCAGTATTTT. This translates into CASSLLIASTDTQYF.